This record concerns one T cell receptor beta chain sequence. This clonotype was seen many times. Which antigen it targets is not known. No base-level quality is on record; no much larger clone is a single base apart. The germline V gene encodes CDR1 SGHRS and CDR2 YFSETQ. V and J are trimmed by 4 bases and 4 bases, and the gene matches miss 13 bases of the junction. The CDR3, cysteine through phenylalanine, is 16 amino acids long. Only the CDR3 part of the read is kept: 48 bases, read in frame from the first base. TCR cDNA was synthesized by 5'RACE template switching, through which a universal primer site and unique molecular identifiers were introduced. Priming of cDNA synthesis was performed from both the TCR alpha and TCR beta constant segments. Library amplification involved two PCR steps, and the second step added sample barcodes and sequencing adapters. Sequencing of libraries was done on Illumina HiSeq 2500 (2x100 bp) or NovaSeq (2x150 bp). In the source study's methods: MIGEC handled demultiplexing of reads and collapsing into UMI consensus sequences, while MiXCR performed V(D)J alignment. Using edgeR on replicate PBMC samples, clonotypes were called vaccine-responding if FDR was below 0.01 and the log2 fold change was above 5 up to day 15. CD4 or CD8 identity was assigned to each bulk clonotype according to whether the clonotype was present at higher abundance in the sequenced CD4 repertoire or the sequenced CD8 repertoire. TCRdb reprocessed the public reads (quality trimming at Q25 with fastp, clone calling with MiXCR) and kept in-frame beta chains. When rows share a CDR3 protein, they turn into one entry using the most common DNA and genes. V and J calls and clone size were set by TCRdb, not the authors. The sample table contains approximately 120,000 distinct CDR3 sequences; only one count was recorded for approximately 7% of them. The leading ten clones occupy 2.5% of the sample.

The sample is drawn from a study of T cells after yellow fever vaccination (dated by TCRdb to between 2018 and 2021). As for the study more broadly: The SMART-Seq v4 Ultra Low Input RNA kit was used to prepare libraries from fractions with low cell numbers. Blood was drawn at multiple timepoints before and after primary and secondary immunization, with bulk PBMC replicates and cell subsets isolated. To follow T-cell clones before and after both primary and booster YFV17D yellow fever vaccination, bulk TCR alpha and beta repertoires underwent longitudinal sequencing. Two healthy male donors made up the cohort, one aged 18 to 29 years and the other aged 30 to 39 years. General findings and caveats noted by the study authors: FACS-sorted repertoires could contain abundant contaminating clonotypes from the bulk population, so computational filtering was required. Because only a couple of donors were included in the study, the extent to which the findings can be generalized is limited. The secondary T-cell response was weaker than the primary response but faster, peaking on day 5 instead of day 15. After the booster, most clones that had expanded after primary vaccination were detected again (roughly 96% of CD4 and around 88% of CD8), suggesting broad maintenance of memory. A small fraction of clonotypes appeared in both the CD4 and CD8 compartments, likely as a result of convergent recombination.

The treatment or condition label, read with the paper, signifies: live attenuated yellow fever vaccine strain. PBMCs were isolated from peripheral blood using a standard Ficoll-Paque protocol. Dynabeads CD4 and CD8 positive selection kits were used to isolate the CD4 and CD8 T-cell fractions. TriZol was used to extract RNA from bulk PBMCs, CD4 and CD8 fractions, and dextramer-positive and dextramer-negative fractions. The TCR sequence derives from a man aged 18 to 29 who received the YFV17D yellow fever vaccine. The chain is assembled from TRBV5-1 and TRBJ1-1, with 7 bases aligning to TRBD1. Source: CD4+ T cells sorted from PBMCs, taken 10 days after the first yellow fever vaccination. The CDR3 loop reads CASSPAGQAGGTEAFF. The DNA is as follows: TGCGCCAGCAGCCCCGCTGGACAGGCCGGAGGCACTGAAGCTTTCTTT.